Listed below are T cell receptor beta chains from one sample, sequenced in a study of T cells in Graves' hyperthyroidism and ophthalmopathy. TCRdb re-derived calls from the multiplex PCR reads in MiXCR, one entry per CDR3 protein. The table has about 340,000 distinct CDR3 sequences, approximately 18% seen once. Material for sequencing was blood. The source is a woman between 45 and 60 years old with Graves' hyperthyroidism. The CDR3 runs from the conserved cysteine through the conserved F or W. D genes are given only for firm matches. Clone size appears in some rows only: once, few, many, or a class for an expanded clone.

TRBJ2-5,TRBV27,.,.,TGTGCCAGCAGTTTATCGGCATCTAAGTGGGAGACCCAGTACTTC,CASSLSASKWETQYF
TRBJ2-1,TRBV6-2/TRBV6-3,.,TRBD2,TGTGCCAGCAGTTACCGGGGTAGCGGGAGGATTTGGGATGAGCAGTTCTTC,CASSYRGSGRIWDEQFF
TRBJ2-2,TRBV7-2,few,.,TGTGCCAGCAGCCGGGACGCTCCGAACACCGGGGAGCTGTTTTTT,CASSRDAPNTGELFF
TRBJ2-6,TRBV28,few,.,TGTGCCAGCAGTTACATCTCTGGGGCCAACGTCCTGACTTTC,CASSYISGANVLTF
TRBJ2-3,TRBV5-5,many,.,TGTGCCAGCAGCTTGGGTCAGGCCACAGATACGCAGTATTTT,CASSLGQATDTQYF
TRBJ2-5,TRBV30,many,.,TGTGCCTGGGCCTTTGGGGGCGGATCAAGAGAGACCCAGTACTTC,CAWAFGGGSRETQYF
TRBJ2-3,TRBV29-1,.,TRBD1,TGCAGCGTTAGCCAGGGGGACACAGATACGCAGTATTTT,CSVSQGDTDTQYF
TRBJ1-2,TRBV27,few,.,TGTGCCGGCAGTTTCAGGGACACAGGGATCTATGGCTACACCTTC,CAGSFRDTGIYGYTF
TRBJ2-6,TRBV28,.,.,TGTGCCAGCAGTCCGGGGGTGGTTTCGGATGGGGCCAACGTCCTGACTTTC,CASSPGVVSDGANVLTF
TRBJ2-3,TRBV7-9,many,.,TGTGCCAGCAGCCCCCAATGGGGAGTACGCACAGATACGCAGTATTTT,CASSPQWGVRTDTQYF
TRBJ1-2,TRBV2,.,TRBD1,TGTGCCAGCGGGGGGGACAGGGGAGGCTACACCTTC,CASGGDRGGYTF
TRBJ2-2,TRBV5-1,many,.,TGCGCCAGCAGCTTGCTCAGAAACACCGGGGAGCTGTTTTTT,CASSLLRNTGELFF
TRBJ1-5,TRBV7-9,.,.,TGTGCCAGCAGCACGACCGACAGAAATCAGCCCCAGCATTTT,CASSTTDRNQPQHF
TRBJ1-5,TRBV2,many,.,TGTGCCAGCAACACCAGAGGCAATCAGCCCCAGCATTTT,CASNTRGNQPQHF
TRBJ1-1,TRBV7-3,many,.,TGTGCCAGCAGCTTCCGGGACAACACTGAAGCTTTCTTT,CASSFRDNTEAFF
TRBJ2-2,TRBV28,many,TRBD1,TGTGCCAGCAGTTTAAGGGGACAGGGTGTACCCGGGGAGCTGTTTTTT,CASSLRGQGVPGELFF
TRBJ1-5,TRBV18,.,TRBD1,TGTGCCAGCTCACCGACAGGGTCGAGGGATCAGCCCCAGCATTTT,CASSPTGSRDQPQHF
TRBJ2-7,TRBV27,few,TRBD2,TGTGCCAGCAGTTCCGGACTAGCGGGAGGGCTCTCCCACGAGCAGTACTTC,CASSSGLAGGLSHEQYF
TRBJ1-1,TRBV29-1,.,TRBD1,TGCAGCGTCGCAATCGGGACAGGGGCCTGGACCCGGAACACTGAAGCTTTCTTT,CSVAIGTGAWTRNTEAFF
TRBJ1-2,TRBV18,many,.,TGTGCCAGCTCACCTCCCCCAGGGAATGGCTACACCTTC,CASSPPPGNGYTF
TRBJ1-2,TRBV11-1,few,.,TGTGCCAGCAGCGAGAGGGCCTCCGCGAGGGTCTATGGCTACACCTTC,CASSERASARVYGYTF
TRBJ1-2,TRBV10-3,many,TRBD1,TGTGCCATCAGTAGAGACAGGGGGCGAGGCTACACCTTC,CAISRDRGRGYTF
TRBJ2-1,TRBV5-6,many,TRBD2,TGTGCCAGCAGCTTGGAGACTAGCGGGGGGTTAAATGAGCAGTTCTTC,CASSLETSGGLNEQFF
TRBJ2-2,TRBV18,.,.,TGTGCCAGCTCACCGGGGCGGGCGAACACCGGGGAGCTGTTTTTT,CASSPGRANTGELFF